Below, 26 T cell receptor beta chains from the same sample are listed, as sequenced in a study of vaccination and CD4 T cells after COVID-19. These receptors are not linked to any known antigen. The Oncomine TCR Beta short-read assay was applied to DNA of cultured CD4+ T cells. Each CDR3 protein gets one entry after TCRdb re-called the PCR reads with MiXCR. The profile covers a few thousand distinct CDR3 sequences, with 11% to 15% appearing a single time and roughly 17% taken by the ten largest. Treatment in this sample: roughly ten-day PBMC culture with coronavirus spike peptide pools or control peptides (ViraFEST assay). The sequencing sample was made of CD4+ T cells from blood, cultured in vitro. These receptor sequences come from a human donor who had recovered from COVID-19.

By sample share, this clonotype is large (0.1 to 1%). As DNA, the CDR3 is TGTGCCAGCAGTGTTGCCTCTGATCAGCCCCAGCATTTT. This gives the protein CASSVASDQPQHF. This chain links TRBV2 with TRBJ1-5; D uncertain. Germline V gene sequence: CDR1 SNHLY, CDR2 FYNNEI. Trimming took off 4 bases at V and 5 bases at J, with 9 bases between the two ends. The CDR3 sequence is 13 residues long.

This clonotype is deemed large (0.1 to 1%). V is TRBV19 and J is TRBJ1-5, with no clear D. The CDR3 loop spans 12 amino acids. V dropped 5 bases and J dropped 4 bases, with 6 bases sitting between them. Germline V CDR1 and CDR2: LNHDA, SQIVND (reference sequence). The CDR3: CASSFRNQPQHF. CDR3 DNA: TGTGCCAGTAGTTTCCGTAATCAGCCCCAGCATTTT.

By sample share, this clonotype is large (0.1 to 1%). This chain connects TRBV20-1 to TRBJ2-2, with D perhaps being TRBD1 or TRBD2 (6 bases each). The germline V gene has CDR1 DFQATT and CDR2 SNEGSKA (reference sequence). Trimming removed 2 bases from V and 5 bases from J, with 12 bases in between. The CDR3 runs 14 residues. The CDR3 loop is CSARLGGLTGELFF. CDR3 sequence (DNA): TGCAGTGCTAGACTGGGGGGCCTAACCGGGGAGCTGTTTTTT.

In this sample, this clonotype turned up once. This sequence joins TRBV18 and TRBJ2-1; 11 nucleotides match TRBD2. Per the germline V gene, CDR1 is KGHSH and CDR2 is LQKENI. The CDR3 covers 15 residues. With 3 bases clipped from V and 8 bases from J, the junction kept 6 bases outside the gene matches. The CDR3 is CASSPTSGAGDEQFF. The CDR3 region has the DNA TGTGCCAGCTCACCGACTAGCGGGGCGGGTGATGAGCAGTTCTTC.

The CDR3 DNA reads TGTGCCAGCAGCCTGGGACAGGGGGAGCAGTTCTTC. Residues: CASSLGQGEQFF. This sequence joins TRBV3-1 and TRBJ2-1, with 10 nucleotides matching TRBD1. Germline loops: CDR1 LGHDT, CDR2 YNNKEL (reference sequence). Unmatched junction bases numbered 1, after V lost 4 bases and J lost 10 bases. The CDR3 length is 12 residues.

Judged by abundance, this clonotype is large. V and J are TRBV6-1 and TRBJ1-2, with a weak D call TRBD1 (6 bases). The germline V gene encodes CDR1 MNHNS and CDR2 SASEGT. The length of the CDR3 is 18 residues. The V end lost 0 bases, the J end lost 6 bases, and 23 bases lay between the germline ends. CDR3 sequence: CASSEASLEWGRWDGYTF. CDR3 coding DNA: TGTGCCAGCAGTGAAGCTTCACTCGAATGGGGGCGGTGGGATGGCTACACCTTC.

Sample share makes this clonotype medium-sized (0.01 to 0.1%). The rearrangement joins TRBV6-1 to TRBJ2-4; D possibly matches TRBD1 or TRBD2 (5 bases each). The ends were cut back, 6 bases at V and 7 bases at J, with 22 bases in the middle. Germline CDR1 and CDR2: MNHNS and SASEGT. There are 16 residues in the CDR3. In DNA, the CDR3 is TGTGCCAGCAGCTTGACCACCGGGACGTCGGGGAACATTCAGTACTTC. This encodes CASSLTTGTSGNIQYF.

On this clonotype: A much larger clone lies a single base off, so this may be a read error. This chain links TRBV5-1 with TRBJ2-5; TRBD2 matches 12 bases. The germline CDR1 and CDR2 sequences are SGHRS and YFSETQ. The CDR3 consists of 18 residues. The CDR3 here is CANSLVPLSSGGEETQYF. In DNA form, the CDR3 reads TGCGCCAACAGCTTGGTCCCGCTGTCTAGCGGGGGGGAAGAGACCCAGTACTTC.

This clonotype is labeled medium-sized. This chain links TRBV11-3 with TRBJ1-1; no clear D. The V and J ends lost 5 bases and 3 bases respectively, with 10 bases between them. CDR3 length equals 13 residues. Germline CDR1 is SGHNT and CDR2 is YENEEA. Written as DNA, the CDR3 is TGTGCCAGCAGCCACCAGATGGACACTGAAGCTTTCTTT. Translating gives CASSHQMDTEAFF.

This clonotype was detected only a few times. The J gene is TRBJ1-1, the V gene TRBV20-1, with D unclear. The CDR3 consists of 13 residues. Per the germline V gene, CDR1 is DFQATT and CDR2 is SNEGSKA (reference sequence). With 5 bases removed from V and 1 base from J, the gap between germline ends came to 11 bases. In DNA form, the CDR3 reads TGCAGTGCTCCGGGAGATTCGAACACTGAAGCTTTCTTT. Residues: CSAPGDSNTEAFF.

In its sample, this clonotype ranks as medium-sized. The J gene is TRBJ1-2, the V gene TRBV12-3 or TRBV12-4; possibly TRBD1 for D (5 bases). V was cut by 1 base and J by 5 bases, with 11 bases left in between. The CDR3 spans 14 residues. CDR3 nucleotide sequence: TGTGCCAGCAGTTTAGGGGGACCCATTTATGGCTACACCTTC. Its protein is CASSLGGPIYGYTF.

This clonotype showed up just a few times. The genes are TRBV21-1 and TRBJ2-7; the table calls TRBD1, which could not be checked here. TRBV21-1 counts as a pseudogene. CDR3 length: 16 residues. CDR3 sequence reads: CASSKVSGTGIHEQYF. In DNA form, the CDR3 reads TGTGCCAGCAGCAAAGTCTCCGGGACAGGGATCCACGAGCAGTACTTC.

Here the CDR3 reads CASSLLWGPEAIRSPLHF. In nucleotides, the CDR3 is TGTGCCAGCAGCCTATTATGGGGCCCGGAGGCTATTCGGTCACCCCTCCACTTT. The rearrangement links TRBV14 to TRBJ1-6; D may be TRBD1 (5 bases). Between the trimmed V and J ends, which lost 4 bases and 10 bases, there was a span of 26 bases. CDR3 length equals 18 residues. Germline assignment: CDR1 SGHDN and CDR2 FVKESK.

This clonotype was seen only a few times. The chain joins TRBV5-4 to TRBJ1-2; D is unresolved. CDR1 is SGHNT, CDR2 YYREEE, per germline (reference sequence). V gave up 0 bases and J gave up 4 bases, with 7 bases separating them. The CDR3 has 13 residues. CDR3 loop: CASSLVGGYGYTF. The CDR3 DNA sequence: TGTGCCAGCAGCTTGGTGGGAGGCTATGGCTACACCTTC.

The chain is built from TRBV30 and TRBJ2-4; D is unclear. CDR3 length: 15 residues. Germline-derived CDR1 and CDR2 are GTSNPN and SVGIG (reference sequence). V was cut by 4 bases and J by 3 bases, with 16 bases left in between. In nucleotides, the CDR3 is TGTGCCTGGACCGACCGGGCTATGAACAAAAACATTCAGTACTTC. Translation gives CAWTDRAMNKNIQYF.

The gene calls are TRBV6-1 and TRBJ2-3; 8 bases map to TRBD2. The V and J ends lost 4 bases and 6 bases, in that order; junction bases with no gene match: 9. This CDR3 is 15 amino acids long. Germline loops: CDR1 MNHNS, CDR2 SASEGT. CDR3 loop: CASSGRGGGPDTQYF. Written as DNA, the CDR3 is TGTGCCAGCAGTGGTAGGGGCGGGGGGCCGGATACGCAGTATTTT.

This clonotype came up a few times. The chain employs TRBV6-1 and TRBJ2-7; D ambiguous. Trimming took off 5 bases at V and 0 bases at J, with 14 bases between the two ends. This CDR3 has 15 residues. Looked up from germline, CDR1 is MNHNS and CDR2 is SASEGT. CDR3 nucleotides: TGTGCCAGCAGTACCCGGGCCTCGAACTCCTACGAGCAGTACTTC. Protein: CASSTRASNSYEQYF.

By proportion, this clonotype is medium-sized. The V gene is TRBV6-5, the J gene TRBJ2-2; TRBD2 matches at 7 bases. V lost 4 bases, J lost 1 base, and 6 bases stayed unmatched. This CDR3 has 16 amino acids. CDR1 is MNHEY, CDR2 SVGAGI, per germline. The CDR3 sequence: CASSSFSGGNTGELFF. Written as DNA, the CDR3 is TGTGCCAGCAGTTCCTTTTCGGGGGGGAACACCGGGGAGCTGTTTTTT.

This clonotype is large (0.1 to 1%) within its sample. V and J are TRBV20-1 and TRBJ2-3; 8 nucleotides align to TRBD1. The CDR3 spans 15 residues. Germline CDR1 is DFQATT and CDR2 is SNEGSKA (reference sequence). Losses at the gene ends were 4 bases for V and 0 bases for J; bases not matched to a gene: 6. CDR3 protein: CSAMSGTGSTDTQYF. CDR3 nucleotide sequence: TGCAGTGCTATGTCCGGGACAGGCAGCACAGATACGCAGTATTTT.

This clonotype was seen only a few times. The rearrangement links TRBV11-2 to TRBJ2-3; 8 bases are shared with TRBD2. The CDR3 is 15 amino acids. Germline V CDR1 and CDR2: SGHAT, FQNNGV. J lost 0 bases, V lost 5 bases, and 4 bases had no gene match. The CDR3 nucleotides are TGTGCCAGCAGCACCGGGGGGGTGAGCACAGATACGCAGTATTTT. Protein: CASSTGGVSTDTQYF.

DNA for the CDR3: TGTGCCAGTAGTAGTAGTGATACAGGGGTACCGAACACTGAAGCTTTCTTT. Translated, it gives CASSSSDTGVPNTEAFF. The chain recombines TRBV19 with TRBJ1-1, with 7 bases fitting TRBD1. The CDR3 is made up of 17 amino acids. From germline, CDR1 is LNHDA and CDR2 SQIVND (reference sequence). The V gene end was trimmed by 4 bases and the J gene end by 1 base; junction bases not matched to a gene: 12.

The chain employs TRBV5-1 and TRBJ2-2; D not certain. V was cut by 0 bases and J by 2 bases, with 11 bases left in between. The CDR3 is 16 residues long. Germline V gives CDR1 SGHRS, CDR2 YFSETQ. CDR3 loop: CASSLASALNTGELFF. The CDR3 DNA reads as TGCGCCAGCAGCTTGGCTTCGGCTTTAAACACCGGGGAGCTGTTTTTT.

This clonotype appeared a few times. V gene TRBV7-8 combines with J gene TRBJ1-6; 12 bases are shared with TRBD1. V dropped 3 bases and J dropped 7; count of bases not matched to a gene: 16. This CDR3 is 20 amino acids long. CDR1 SGHVS and CDR2 FQNEAQ come from the germline V gene. CDR3 region: CASSFGGQGAIYLGNSPLHF. The DNA for the CDR3 is TGTGCCAGCAGCTTCGGGGGACAGGGGGCGATTTACTTAGGGAATTCACCCCTCCACTTT.

Only a few counts were recorded for this clonotype. V and J are TRBV30 and TRBJ1-1; the D is unclear. This CDR3 has 13 residues. Per the germline V gene, CDR1 is GTSNPN and CDR2 is SVGIG (reference sequence). V was cut by 4 bases and J by 2 bases, with 11 bases left in between. The DNA of the CDR3 is TGTGCCTGGAAAAACGACGGTAACACTGAAGCTTTCTTT. Encoded protein: CAWKNDGNTEAFF.

This clonotype qualifies as medium-sized. The rearrangement joins TRBV7-2 to TRBJ1-6; the D gene is possibly TRBD1 (6 bases). The CDR3 contains 15 residues. V shed 6 bases and J shed 9 bases, with 18 bases lying between them. From germline, CDR1 is SGHTA and CDR2 FQGNSA. In nucleotides, the CDR3 is TGTGCCAGCAGGACAGGTTCTTCTTTGGGTTCACCCCTCCACTTT. This encodes CASRTGSSLGSPLHF.

The chain couples TRBV5-1 to TRBJ1-1; D gene ambiguous. This CDR3 has 14 residues. V was shortened by 3 bases and J by 1 base, with 10 bases between the two germline ends. Germline CDR1 and CDR2: SGHRS and YFSETQ. CDR3 in DNA: TGCGCCAGCAGCTCCTACGTTACGAACACTGAAGCTTTCTTT. Protein product: CASSSYVTNTEAFF. Full variable domain (outside the CDR3, taken from reference TRBV5-1 and TRBJ1-1): KAGVTQTPRYLIKTRGQQVTLSCSPISGHRSVSWYQQTPGQGLQFLFEYFSETQRNKGNFPGRFSGRQFSNSRSEMNVSTLELGDSALYLCASSSYVTNTEAFFGQGTRLTVV.